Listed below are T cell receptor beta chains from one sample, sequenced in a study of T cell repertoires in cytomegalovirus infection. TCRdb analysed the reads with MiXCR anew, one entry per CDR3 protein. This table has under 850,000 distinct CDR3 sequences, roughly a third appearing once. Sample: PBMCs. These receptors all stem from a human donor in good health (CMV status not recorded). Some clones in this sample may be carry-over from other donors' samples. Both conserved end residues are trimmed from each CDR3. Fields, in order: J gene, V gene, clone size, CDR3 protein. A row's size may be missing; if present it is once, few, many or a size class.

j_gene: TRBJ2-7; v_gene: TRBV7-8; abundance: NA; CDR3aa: ASSFPSLYEQY
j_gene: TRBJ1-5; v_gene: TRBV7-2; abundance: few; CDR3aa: ASSLLVSSNQPQH
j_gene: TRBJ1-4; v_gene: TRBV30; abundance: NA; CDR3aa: AWEGAREKLF
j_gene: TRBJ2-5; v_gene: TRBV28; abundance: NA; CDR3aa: ASSFPGRDTHY
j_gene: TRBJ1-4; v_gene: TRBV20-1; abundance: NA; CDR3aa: SAGPGRINEKLF
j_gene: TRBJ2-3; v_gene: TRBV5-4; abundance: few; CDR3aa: ASSLDIPEDTQY
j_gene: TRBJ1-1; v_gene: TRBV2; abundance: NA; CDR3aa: ASNSNVQGPTEAF
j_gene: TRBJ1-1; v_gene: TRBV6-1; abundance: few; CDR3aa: ASSEPWLSTEAF
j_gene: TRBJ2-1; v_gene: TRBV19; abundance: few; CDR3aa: ASSTSGGWEQF
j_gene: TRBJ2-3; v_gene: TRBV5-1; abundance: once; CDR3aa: ASSIKREGDTQY
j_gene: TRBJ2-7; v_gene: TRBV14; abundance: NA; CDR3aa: ASSPYGTQSYEQY
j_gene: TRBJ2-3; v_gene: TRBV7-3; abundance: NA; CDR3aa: ASSLVGGADTQY
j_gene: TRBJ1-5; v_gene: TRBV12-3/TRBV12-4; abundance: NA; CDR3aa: ASSLDINQPQH
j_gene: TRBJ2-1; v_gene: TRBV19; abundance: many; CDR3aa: ASSDPSGSIYNEQF
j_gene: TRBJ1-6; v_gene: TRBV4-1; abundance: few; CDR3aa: ASSQDSLPEDDELLH
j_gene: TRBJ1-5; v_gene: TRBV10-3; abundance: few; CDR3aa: AISGTADQPQH
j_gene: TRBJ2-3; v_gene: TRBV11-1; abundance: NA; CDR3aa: ASTEGGHTDTQY
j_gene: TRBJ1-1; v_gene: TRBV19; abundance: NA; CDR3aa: ASSILNTEAF
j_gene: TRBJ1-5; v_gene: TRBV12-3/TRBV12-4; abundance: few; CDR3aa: ASAEEGEVFSNQPQH
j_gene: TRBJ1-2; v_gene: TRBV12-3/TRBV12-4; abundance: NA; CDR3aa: ASRLRGAQRVFNYGYT
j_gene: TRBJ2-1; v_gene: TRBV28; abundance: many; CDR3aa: ASSFIRRGGYNEQF
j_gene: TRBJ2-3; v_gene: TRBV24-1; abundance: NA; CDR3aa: ATSETGGVTDTQY
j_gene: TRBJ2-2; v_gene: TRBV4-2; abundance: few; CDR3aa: ASSQGDRPRGTGELF
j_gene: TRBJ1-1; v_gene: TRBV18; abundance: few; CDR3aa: ASSPGGTGWNTEAF
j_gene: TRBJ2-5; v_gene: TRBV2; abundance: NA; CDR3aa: ASTVTGTETQY
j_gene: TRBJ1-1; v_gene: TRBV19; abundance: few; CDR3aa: ASSIGGGGLPEAF
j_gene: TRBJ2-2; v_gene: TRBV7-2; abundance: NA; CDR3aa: AGLLGRNTGELF
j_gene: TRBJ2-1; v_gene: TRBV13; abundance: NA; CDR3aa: ASSFRGTSGKRLNEQF
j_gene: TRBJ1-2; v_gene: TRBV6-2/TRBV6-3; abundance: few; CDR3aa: ASSQMPIRGLDYT
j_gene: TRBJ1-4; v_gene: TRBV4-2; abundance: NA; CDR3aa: ASSYKRQGGGGEKLF
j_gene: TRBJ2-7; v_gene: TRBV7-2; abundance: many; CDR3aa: ASSVGTGSYEQY
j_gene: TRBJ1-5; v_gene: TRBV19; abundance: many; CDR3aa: ASSIGGQPQH
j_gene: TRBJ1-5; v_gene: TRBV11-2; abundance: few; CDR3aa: ASSKDINQPQH
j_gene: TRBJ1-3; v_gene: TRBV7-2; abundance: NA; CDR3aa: ASSLRGTSRVSGNTIY
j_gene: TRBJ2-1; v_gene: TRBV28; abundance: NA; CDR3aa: ASRKNRAFYNEQF
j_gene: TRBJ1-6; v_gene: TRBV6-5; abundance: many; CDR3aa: ASSYQPGMGSPLH
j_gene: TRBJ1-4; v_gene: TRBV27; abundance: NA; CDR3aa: ASSSAITRQGAKEKLF
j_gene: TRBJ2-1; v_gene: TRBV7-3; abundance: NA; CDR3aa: ASSLSNSYNEQF
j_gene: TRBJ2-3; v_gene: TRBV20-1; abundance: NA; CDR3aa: SARVLAGVTDTQY
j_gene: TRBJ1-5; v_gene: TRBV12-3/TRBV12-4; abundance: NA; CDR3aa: ASRSSTEGFNQPQH
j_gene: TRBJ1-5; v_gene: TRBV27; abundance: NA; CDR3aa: ASTLRVGVGPQH
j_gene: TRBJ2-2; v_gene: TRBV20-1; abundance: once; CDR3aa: SARRAGCGYTGELF
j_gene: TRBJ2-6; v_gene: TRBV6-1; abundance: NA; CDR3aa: ASIEYPGANVLT
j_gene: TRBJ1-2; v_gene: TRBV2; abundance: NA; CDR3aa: DSSRQGAEGYT
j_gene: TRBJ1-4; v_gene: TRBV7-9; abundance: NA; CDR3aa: ASSQGTSGKLF
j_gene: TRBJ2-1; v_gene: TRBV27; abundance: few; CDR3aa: ASGDRGRLADLYNEQF
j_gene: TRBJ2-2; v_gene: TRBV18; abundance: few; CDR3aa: ASSPRQGGTGELF
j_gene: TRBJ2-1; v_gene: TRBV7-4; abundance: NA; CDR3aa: ASSSQGLGNEQF
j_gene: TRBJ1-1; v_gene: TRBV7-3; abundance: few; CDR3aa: ASSSQGFPNTEAF
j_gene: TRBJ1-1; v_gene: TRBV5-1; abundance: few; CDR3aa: ASSLQVVATEAF
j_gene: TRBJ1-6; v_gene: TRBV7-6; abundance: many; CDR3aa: ASSLSGGGSPLH
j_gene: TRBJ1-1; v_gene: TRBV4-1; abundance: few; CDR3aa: ASSQRQGLNTEAF
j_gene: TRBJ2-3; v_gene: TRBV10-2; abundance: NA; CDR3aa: ATMGGNTDTQY
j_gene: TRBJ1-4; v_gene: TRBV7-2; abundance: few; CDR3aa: ASSFGGVWANEKLF